Listed below are T cell receptor beta chains from one sample, sequenced in a study of T cell responses to AZD1222 COVID-19 vaccine. The data were produced by immunoSEQ multiplex PCR, yet TCRdb's version contains in-frame clones alone and is incomplete. The repertoire includes approximately 150,000 clones, around 92% of them detected once, and 0.7% to 0.9% sits in the top ten. The material sequenced was peripheral blood, taken on day 0 of AZD1222 vaccination. All receptors come from an adult in good health. The CDR3 runs from the conserved cysteine through the conserved F or W. Each record gives: clone size, D gene, J gene, V gene, CDR3 length, CDR3 DNA, CDR3 protein. The D gene is left open where the match is weak. Clone size is shown for a subset of rows, as once, few, many or a class of expanded clone.

size: .
D: .
J: TRBJ1-1
V: TRBV29-1
length: 11
DNA: TGCAGCGTGGGGGGAACCACTGAAGCTTTCTTT
CDR3: CSVGGTTEAFF

size: .
D: .
J: TRBJ2-7
V: TRBV3-1/TRBV3-2
length: 11
DNA: TGTGCCAGCAGCCAAGGGGGCGAGCAGTACTTC
CDR3: CASSQGGEQYF

size: .
D: .
J: TRBJ1-2
V: TRBV4-2
length: 12
DNA: TGTGCCAGCAGCCAAGAGGAGGGCGGCTACACCTTC
CDR3: CASSQEEGGYTF

size: .
D: .
J: TRBJ1-3
V: TRBV6-6
length: 13
DNA: TGTGCCAGCAGTTACCCCGACTGGGACACCATATATTTT
CDR3: CASSYPDWDTIYF

size: .
D: .
J: TRBJ2-2
V: TRBV11-2
length: 16
DNA: TGTGCCAGCAGCCTCTACACGGCAGTTAACACCGGGGAGCTGTTTTTT
CDR3: CASSLYTAVNTGELFF

size: .
D: .
J: TRBJ1-1
V: TRBV30
length: 14
DNA: TGTGCCTGGAGCGTCGACATATTTGGCACTGAAGCTTTCTTT
CDR3: CAWSVDIFGTEAFF

size: .
D: TRBD1
J: TRBJ2-5
V: TRBV5-4
length: 14
DNA: TGTGCCAGCAGCAGACCCGACAGGGAAGAGACCCAGTACTTC
CDR3: CASSRPDREETQYF

size: .
D: .
J: TRBJ1-1
V: TRBV7-9
length: 17
DNA: TGTGCCAGCAGCTTATTTGGGGGAGGGTCGGTGGACACTGAAGCTTTCTTT
CDR3: CASSLFGGGSVDTEAFF

size: once
D: .
J: TRBJ1-3
V: TRBV19
length: 16
DNA: TGTGCCAGTTCCGAGTGGGGAGGGAGCTCTGGAAACACCATATATTTT
CDR3: CASSEWGGSSGNTIYF

size: .
D: .
J: TRBJ1-1
V: TRBV18
length: 14
DNA: TGTGCCAGCTCTAAAAGGGTAGAGAGCACTGAAGCTTTCTTT
CDR3: CASSKRVESTEAFF

size: .
D: .
J: TRBJ2-3
V: TRBV24-1
length: 16
DNA: TGTGCCACCAGTGATCCTCACAGGGCGGGGGTCGATACGCAGTATTTT
CDR3: CATSDPHRAGVDTQYF

size: few
D: TRBD1
J: TRBJ1-1
V: TRBV29-1
length: 12
DNA: TGCAGCGCAGGGGGCGCCGCCACTGAAGCTTTCTTT
CDR3: CSAGGAATEAFF

size: once
D: .
J: TRBJ1-2
V: TRBV19
length: 15
DNA: TGTGCCAGTAGTATGGGTACAGGTTGGTGGTATGGCTACACCTTC
CDR3: CASSMGTGWWYGYTF

size: .
D: .
J: TRBJ1-1
V: TRBV6-6
length: 12
DNA: TGTGCCAGCGTTAGTCTGAACACTGAAGCTTTCTTT
CDR3: CASVSLNTEAFF

size: .
D: .
J: TRBJ1-1
V: TRBV18
length: 13
DNA: TGTGCCAGCTCACCACTGACGGCCAATGAAGCTTTCTTT
CDR3: CASSPLTANEAFF

size: .
D: .
J: TRBJ2-2
V: TRBV13
length: 14
DNA: TGTGCCAGCAGCTACGGCGCGAACACCGGGGAGCTGTTTTTT
CDR3: CASSYGANTGELFF

size: .
D: TRBD1
J: TRBJ2-5
V: TRBV7-3
length: 15
DNA: TGTGCCAGCAGCCCGAGGCAGGGGGCTGACGAGACCCAGTACTTC
CDR3: CASSPRQGADETQYF

size: .
D: TRBD2
J: TRBJ2-3
V: TRBV9
length: 14
DNA: TGTGCCAGCAGCGGGGTGAGCGGGATAGATACGCAGTATTTT
CDR3: CASSGVSGIDTQYF

size: .
D: TRBD1
J: TRBJ2-1
V: TRBV11-3
length: 15
DNA: TGTGCCAGCAGCGCCCGGACAGGGGGGATTAATGAGCAGTTCTTC
CDR3: CASSARTGGINEQFF

size: .
D: .
J: TRBJ1-2
V: TRBV5-1
length: 15
DNA: TGCGCCAGCAGGCCTGGACAGACTACTAACTATGGCTACACCTTC
CDR3: CASRPGQTTNYGYTF

size: once
D: .
J: TRBJ1-4
V: TRBV9
length: 16
DNA: TGTGCCAGCAGCGTAGGAGCGAGGTTGGGAGATGAAAAACTGTTTTTT
CDR3: CASSVGARLGDEKLFF

size: .
D: TRBD1
J: TRBJ1-1
V: TRBV5-5
length: 14
DNA: TGTGCCAGCAGCCCGCAGGGGGGTGACACTGAAGCTTTCTTT
CDR3: CASSPQGGDTEAFF

size: few
D: .
J: TRBJ2-3
V: TRBV7-8
length: 11
DNA: TGTGCCAGCAGCCCTTGGGATACGCAGTATTTT
CDR3: CASSPWDTQYF

size: .
D: .
J: TRBJ1-1
V: TRBV10-2
length: 16
DNA: TGCGCCAGCAGTGCAGACCGACAGACAATGAACACTGAAGCTTTCTTT
CDR3: CASSADRQTMNTEAFF

size: .
D: .
J: TRBJ1-2
V: TRBV6-5
length: 15
DNA: TGTGCCAGCAGTTACGGCACAGTGACGGGGTATGGCTACACCTTC
CDR3: CASSYGTVTGYGYTF

size: .
D: .
J: TRBJ1-4
V: TRBV19
length: 13
DNA: TGTGCCAGTAGTATCTTAGGGGGGAAGAAACTGTTTTTT
CDR3: CASSILGGKKLFF

size: once
D: .
J: TRBJ1-1
V: TRBV7-8
length: 15
DNA: TGTGCCAGCAGCTTGGGTCCAGGGCCGAACACTGAAGCTTTCTTT
CDR3: CASSLGPGPNTEAFF

size: once
D: TRBD1
J: TRBJ1-5
V: TRBV18
length: 17
DNA: TGTGCCAGCTCACCAGGACAGGGAGTCTCAACCGTACAGCCCCAGCATTTT
CDR3: CASSPGQGVSTVQPQHF

size: .
D: TRBD1
J: TRBJ1-5
V: TRBV19
length: 14
DNA: TGTGCCAGTAGTATAGGACAGGGAAATCAGCCCCAGCATTTT
CDR3: CASSIGQGNQPQHF

size: .
D: .
J: TRBJ1-5
V: TRBV6-5
length: 15
DNA: TGTGCCAGCAGGACTGGGAGGGAAAGCAATCAGCCCCAGCATTTT
CDR3: CASRTGRESNQPQHF

size: few
D: TRBD1
J: TRBJ1-2
V: TRBV7-3
length: 12
DNA: TGTGCCAGCAGCTTAGAAACGGACAGGGGTCCCTTC
CDR3: CASSLETDRGPF

size: .
D: TRBD1
J: TRBJ1-1
V: TRBV29-1
length: 18
DNA: TGCAGCGTTGAAGGTCCCGACAGGGGGTCGGCCATGAACACTGAAGCTTTCTTT
CDR3: CSVEGPDRGSAMNTEAFF

size: .
D: TRBD1
J: TRBJ1-5
V: TRBV12-5
length: 13
DNA: TGTGCTAGTGGTCGACAGGGTCATCAGCCCCAGCATTTT
CDR3: CASGRQGHQPQHF

size: .
D: TRBD1
J: TRBJ1-1
V: TRBV7-2
length: 14
DNA: TGTGCCAGCAGCTCGGACAGGTCTTCCACTGAAGCTTTCTTT
CDR3: CASSSDRSSTEAFF

size: .
D: TRBD1
J: TRBJ2-1
V: TRBV4-2
length: 17
DNA: TGTGCCAGCAGCCAAGATGGTTGGGGACAGGGAAGCAATGAGCAGTTCTTC
CDR3: CASSQDGWGQGSNEQFF

size: .
D: .
J: TRBJ1-2
V: TRBV28
length: 15
DNA: TGTGCCAGCAGGCCCAATGGGAATCGTAACTATGGCTACACCTTC
CDR3: CASRPNGNRNYGYTF

size: .
D: TRBD1
J: TRBJ2-1
V: TRBV7-9
length: 16
DNA: TGTGCCAGCAGCTTAGCGGGGGACAGGGTCTACAATGAGCAGTTCTTC
CDR3: CASSLAGDRVYNEQFF

size: .
D: TRBD2
J: TRBJ2-3
V: TRBV19
length: 19
DNA: TGTGCCAGTAGTATAGCCCAACAGTCGGGAGGCATATCCACAGATACGCAGTATTTT
CDR3: CASSIAQQSGGISTDTQYF